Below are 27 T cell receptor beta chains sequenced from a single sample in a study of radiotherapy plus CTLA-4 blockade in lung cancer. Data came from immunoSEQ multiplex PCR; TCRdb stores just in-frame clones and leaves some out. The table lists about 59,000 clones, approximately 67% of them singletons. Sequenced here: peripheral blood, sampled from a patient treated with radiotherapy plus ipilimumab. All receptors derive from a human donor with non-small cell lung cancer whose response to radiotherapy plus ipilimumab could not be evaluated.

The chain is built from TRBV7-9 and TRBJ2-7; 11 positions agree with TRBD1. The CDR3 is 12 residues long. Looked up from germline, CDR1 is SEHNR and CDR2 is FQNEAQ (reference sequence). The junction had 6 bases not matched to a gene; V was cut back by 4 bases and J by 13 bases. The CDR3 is CASSWTGGSPYF. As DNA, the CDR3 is TGTGCCAGCAGCTGGACAGGGGGCTCCCCTTACTTC.

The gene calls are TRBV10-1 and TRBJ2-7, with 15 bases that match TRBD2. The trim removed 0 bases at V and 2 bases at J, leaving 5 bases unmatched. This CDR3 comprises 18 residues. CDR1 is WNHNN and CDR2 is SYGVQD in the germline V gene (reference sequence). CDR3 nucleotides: TGCGCCAGCAGTGAGTCAGGACTAGCGGGGGGGCATGCCTACGAGCAGTACTTC. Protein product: CASSESGLAGGHAYEQYF.

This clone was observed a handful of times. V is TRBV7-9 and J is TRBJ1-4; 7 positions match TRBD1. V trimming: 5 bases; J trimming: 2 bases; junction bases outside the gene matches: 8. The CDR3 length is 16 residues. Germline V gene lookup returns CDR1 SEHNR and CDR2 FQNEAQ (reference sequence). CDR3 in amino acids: CASSQMTGRTNEKLFF. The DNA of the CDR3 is TGTGCCAGCAGCCAGATGACAGGGCGGACTAATGAAAAACTGTTTTTT.

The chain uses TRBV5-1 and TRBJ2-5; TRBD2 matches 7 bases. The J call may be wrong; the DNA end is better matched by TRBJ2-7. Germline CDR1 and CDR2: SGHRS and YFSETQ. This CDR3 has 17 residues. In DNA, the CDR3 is TGCGCCAGCAGCCAATTCCCTCAGCGGGACGCTCCCTACGAGCAGTACTTC. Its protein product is CASSQFPQRDAPYEQYF.

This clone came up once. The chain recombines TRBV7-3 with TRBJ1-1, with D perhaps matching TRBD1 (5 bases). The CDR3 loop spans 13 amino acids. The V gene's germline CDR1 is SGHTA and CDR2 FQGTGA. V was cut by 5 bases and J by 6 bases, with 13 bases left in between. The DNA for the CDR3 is TGTGCCAGCAGCCCGGGACTTGGGGCTGAAGCTTTCTTT. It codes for CASSPGLGAEAFF.

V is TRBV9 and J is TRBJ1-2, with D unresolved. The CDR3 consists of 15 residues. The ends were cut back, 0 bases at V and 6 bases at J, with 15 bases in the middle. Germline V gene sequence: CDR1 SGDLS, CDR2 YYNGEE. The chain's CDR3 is CASSVDRLGSNGYTF. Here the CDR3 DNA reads TGTGCCAGCAGCGTAGACCGACTCGGGTCGAATGGCTACACCTTC.

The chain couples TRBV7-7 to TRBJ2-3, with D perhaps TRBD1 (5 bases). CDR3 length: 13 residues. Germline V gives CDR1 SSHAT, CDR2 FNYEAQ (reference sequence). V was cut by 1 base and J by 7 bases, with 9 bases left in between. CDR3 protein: CASSLGQPYTQYF. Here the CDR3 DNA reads TGTGCCAGCAGCTTAGGACAGCCCTATACGCAGTATTTT.

CDR3 bases: TGCGCCAGCAGCTTGGGACAGGGGAAAGCTGGAAACACCATATATTTT. Encoded protein: CASSLGQGKAGNTIYF. The V and J genes are TRBV5-1 and TRBJ1-3, with 8 bases matching TRBD1. CDR3 length: 16 amino acids. Trimming cost V 0 bases and J 2 bases; bases outside gene matches: 4. Germline V lookup: CDR1 SGHRS, CDR2 YFSETQ.

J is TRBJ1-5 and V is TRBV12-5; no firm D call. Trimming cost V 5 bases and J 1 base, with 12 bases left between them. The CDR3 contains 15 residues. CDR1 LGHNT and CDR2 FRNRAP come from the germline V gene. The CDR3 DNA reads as TGTGCTAGTGGTCTAGGCGACTCGAGCAATCAGCCCCAGCATTTT. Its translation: CASGLGDSSNQPQHF.

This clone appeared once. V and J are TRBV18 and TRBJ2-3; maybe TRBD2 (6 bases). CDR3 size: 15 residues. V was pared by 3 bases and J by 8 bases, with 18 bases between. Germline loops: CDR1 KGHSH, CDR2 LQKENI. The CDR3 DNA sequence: TGTGCCAGCTCACCCAATGGAATGGGGAGGCCTACGCAGTATTTT. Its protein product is CASSPNGMGRPTQYF.

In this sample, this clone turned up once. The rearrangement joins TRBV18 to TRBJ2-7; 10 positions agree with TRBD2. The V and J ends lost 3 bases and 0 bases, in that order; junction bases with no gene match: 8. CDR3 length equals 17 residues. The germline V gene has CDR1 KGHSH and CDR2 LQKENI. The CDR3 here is CASSPLGLATSSYEQYF. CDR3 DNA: TGTGCCAGCTCACCCCTGGGACTAGCGACGAGCTCCTACGAGCAGTACTTC.

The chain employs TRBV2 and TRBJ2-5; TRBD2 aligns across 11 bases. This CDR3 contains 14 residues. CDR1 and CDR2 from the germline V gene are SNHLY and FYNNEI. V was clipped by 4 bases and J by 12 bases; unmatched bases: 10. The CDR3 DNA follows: TGTGCCAGCAGTGCAGCGACTAGCGGGGAAGTCGAGTACTTC. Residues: CASSAATSGEVEYF.

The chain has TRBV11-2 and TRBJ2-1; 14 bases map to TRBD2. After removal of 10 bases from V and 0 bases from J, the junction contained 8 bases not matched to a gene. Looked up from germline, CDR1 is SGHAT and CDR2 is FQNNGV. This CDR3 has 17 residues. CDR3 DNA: TGTGCCACGCGGGGACTAGCGGGGGTCCACTCCTACAATGAGCAGTTCTTC. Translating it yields CATRGLAGVHSYNEQFF. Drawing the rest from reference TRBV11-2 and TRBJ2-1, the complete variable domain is EAGVAQSPRYKIIEKRQSVAFWCNPISGHATLYWYQQILGQGPKLLIQFQNNGVVDDSQLPKDRFSAERLKGVDSTLKIQPAKLEDSAVYLCATRGLAGVHSYNEQFFGPGTRLTVL.

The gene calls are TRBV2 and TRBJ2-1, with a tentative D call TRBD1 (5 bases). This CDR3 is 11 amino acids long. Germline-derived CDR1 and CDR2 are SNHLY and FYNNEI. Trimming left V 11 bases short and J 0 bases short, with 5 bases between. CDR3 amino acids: CAQGSYNEQFF. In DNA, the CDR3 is TGTGCCCAGGGCTCCTACAATGAGCAGTTCTTC.

CDR3 region: CASSLPGGDSKETQYF. The DNA of the CDR3 is TGTGCCAGCAGCTTACCGGGCGGGGACAGCAAAGAGACCCAGTACTTC. The genes are TRBV7-9 and TRBJ2-5; TRBD1 is a possible D gene (7 bases). The ends were cut back, 2 bases at V and 3 bases at J, with 16 bases in the middle. The CDR3 totals 16 residues. Germline CDR1 SEHNR, CDR2 FQNEAQ (reference sequence).

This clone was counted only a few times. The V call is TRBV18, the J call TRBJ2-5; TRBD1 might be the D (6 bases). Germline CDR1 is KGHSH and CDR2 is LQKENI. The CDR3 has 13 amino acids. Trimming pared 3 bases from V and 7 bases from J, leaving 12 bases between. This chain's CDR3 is CASSPDQGRTQYF. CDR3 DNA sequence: TGTGCCAGCTCACCTGATCAGGGGCGGACCCAGTACTTC.

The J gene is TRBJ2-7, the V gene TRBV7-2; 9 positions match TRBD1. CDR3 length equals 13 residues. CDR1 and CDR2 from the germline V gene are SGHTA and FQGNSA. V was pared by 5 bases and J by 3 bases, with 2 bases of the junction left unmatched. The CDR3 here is CASSGQGNYEQYF. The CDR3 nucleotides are TGTGCCAGCAGCGGACAGGGGAACTACGAGCAGTACTTC.

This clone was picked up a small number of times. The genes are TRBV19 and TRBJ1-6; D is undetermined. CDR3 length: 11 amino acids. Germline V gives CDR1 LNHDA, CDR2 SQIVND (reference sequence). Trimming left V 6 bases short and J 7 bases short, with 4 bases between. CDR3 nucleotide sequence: TGTGCCAGTAGGAGGAATTCACCCCTCCACTTT. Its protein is CASRRNSPLHF.

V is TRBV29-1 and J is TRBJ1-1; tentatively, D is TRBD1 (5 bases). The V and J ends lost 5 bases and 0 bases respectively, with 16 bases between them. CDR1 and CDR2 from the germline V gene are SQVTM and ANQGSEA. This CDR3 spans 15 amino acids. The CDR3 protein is CSVRRSTELNTEAFF. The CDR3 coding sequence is TGCAGCGTTAGAAGGTCGACAGAGCTGAACACTGAAGCTTTCTTT.

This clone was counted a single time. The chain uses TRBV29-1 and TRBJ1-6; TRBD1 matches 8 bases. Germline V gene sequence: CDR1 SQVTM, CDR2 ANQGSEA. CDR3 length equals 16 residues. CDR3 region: CSPNGGQDYDNSPLHF. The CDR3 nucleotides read TGCAGTCCGAACGGGGGACAGGATTACGATAATTCACCCCTCCACTTT.

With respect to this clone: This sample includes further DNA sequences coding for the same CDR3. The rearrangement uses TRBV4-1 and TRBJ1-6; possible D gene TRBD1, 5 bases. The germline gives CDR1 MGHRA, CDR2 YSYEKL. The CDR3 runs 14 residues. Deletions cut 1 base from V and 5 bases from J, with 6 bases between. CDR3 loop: CASSQADNNSPLHF. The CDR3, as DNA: TGCGCCAGCAGCCAAGCGGACAATAATTCACCCCTCCACTTT.

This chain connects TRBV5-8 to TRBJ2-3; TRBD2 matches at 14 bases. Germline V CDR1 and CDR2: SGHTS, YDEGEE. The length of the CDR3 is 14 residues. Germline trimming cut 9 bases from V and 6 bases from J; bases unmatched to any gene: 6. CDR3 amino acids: CATRTSGGQDTQYF. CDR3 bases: TGTGCCACCCGGACTAGCGGGGGGCAGGATACGCAGTATTTT.

The CDR3 sequence: CASSYSQQGVYTF. The CDR3 region has the DNA TGTGCCAGCAGTTACTCGCAACAGGGAGTGTACACCTTC. The J gene is TRBJ1-2, the V gene TRBV6-5; D possibly corresponds to TRBD1 (6 bases). Germline values: CDR1 MNHEY, CDR2 SVGAGI. Trimming cost V 0 bases and J 11 bases, with 13 bases left between them. The CDR3 extends over 13 amino acids.

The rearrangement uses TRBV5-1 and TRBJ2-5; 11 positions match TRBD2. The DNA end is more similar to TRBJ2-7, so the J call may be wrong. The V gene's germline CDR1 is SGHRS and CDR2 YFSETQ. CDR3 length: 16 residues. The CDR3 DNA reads TGCGCCAGCAGCATACCCTTAGCGGGAGGGCCCTACGAGCAGTACTTC. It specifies CASSIPLAGGPYEQYF.

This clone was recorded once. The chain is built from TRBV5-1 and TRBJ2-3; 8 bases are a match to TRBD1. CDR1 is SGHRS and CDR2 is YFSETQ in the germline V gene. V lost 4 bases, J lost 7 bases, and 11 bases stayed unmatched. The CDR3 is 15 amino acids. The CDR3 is CASSQTGELENTQYF. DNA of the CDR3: TGCGCCAGCAGCCAGACAGGGGAACTTGAGAATACGCAGTATTTT.

The CDR3 loop reads CAISGRRTTSGANVLTF. The CDR3 DNA follows: TGTGCCATCAGTGGGCGACGGACAACCTCTGGGGCCAACGTCCTGACTTTC. V and J are TRBV10-3 and TRBJ2-6, with D possibly matching TRBD1 (5 bases). The CDR3 loop spans 17 amino acids. From germline, CDR1 is ENHRY and CDR2 SYGVKD. The V end was cut by 4 bases, the J end by 0 bases, with 13 bases between.

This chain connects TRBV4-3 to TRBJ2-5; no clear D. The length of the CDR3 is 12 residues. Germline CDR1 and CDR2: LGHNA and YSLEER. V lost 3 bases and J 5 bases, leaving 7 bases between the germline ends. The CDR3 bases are TGCGCCAGCAGCCATTACTTGGAGACCCAGTACTTC. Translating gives CASSHYLETQYF.